This TCR beta chain derives from a study of cytomegalovirus exposure and HLA in healthy donors. General observations from the study: What a later analysis reportedly showed was that an Asian-associated ancestry cluster had fewer N-insertions than the approximately 700-donor mean.

These donors counted as nominally healthy when sampled, but unrecorded immune exposures were likely. Comment on this clone: Its target is unknown.

With 3 bases removed from V and 4 bases from J, the gap between germline ends came to 9 bases. Germline-derived CDR1 and CDR2 are MDHEN and SYDVKM. The CDR3 contains 13 residues. Amplification used 60 Vbeta primers and 13 Jbeta primers. TCRdb's copy holds only in-frame clones and misses some; the assay was immunoSEQ multiplex PCR. The sample holds under 200,000 clones, around four fifths seen once. This chain joins TRBV28 and TRBJ1-1, with unresolved D. The material sequenced was PBMCs. The source of this sequence is a man aged 45 to 65 in good health and CMV-seropositive. This CDR3 is CASSFPAGTEAFF. The CDR3 nucleotides read TGTGCCAGCAGTTTTCCAGCGGGCACTGAAGCTTTCTTT.